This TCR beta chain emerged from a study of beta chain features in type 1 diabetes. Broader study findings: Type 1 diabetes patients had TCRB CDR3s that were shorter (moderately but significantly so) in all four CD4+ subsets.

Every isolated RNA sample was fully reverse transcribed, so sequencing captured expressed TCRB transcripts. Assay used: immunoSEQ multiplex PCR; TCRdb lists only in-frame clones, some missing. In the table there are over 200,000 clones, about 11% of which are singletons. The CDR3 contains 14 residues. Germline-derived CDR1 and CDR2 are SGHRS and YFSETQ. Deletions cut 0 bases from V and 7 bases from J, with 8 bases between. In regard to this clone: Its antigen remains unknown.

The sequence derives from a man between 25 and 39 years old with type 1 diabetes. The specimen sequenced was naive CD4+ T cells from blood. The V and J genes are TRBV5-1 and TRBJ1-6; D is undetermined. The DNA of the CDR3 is TGCGCCAGCAGCTTGGATTTAGAGAATTCACCCCTCCACTTT. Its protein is CASSLDLENSPLHF. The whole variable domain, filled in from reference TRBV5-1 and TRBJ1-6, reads KAGVTQTPRYLIKTRGQQVTLSCSPISGHRSVSWYQQTPGQGLQFLFEYFSETQRNKGNFPGRFSGRQFSNSRSEMNVSTLELGDSALYLCASSLDLENSPLHFGNGTRLTVT.